This entry concerns a single T cell receptor (beta chain). Its antigen is unknown. These data originate in a study of cytomegalovirus exposure and HLA in healthy donors. Broader study findings: Among TCR beta chains, those listed as cytomegalovirus-associated numbered around 180.

Per germline, CDR1 SGHTA and CDR2 FQGNSA. The V end was cut by 1 base, the J end by 1 base, with 13 bases between. The CDR3 is 16 residues long. Produced via immunoSEQ multiplex PCR; TCRdb's table is partial and in-frame only. There are roughly 56,000 clones in the sample; 93% occur only once, and roughly 1.8% lies in the top ten. The clonotype originates from a woman between 18 and 30 years old in good health and CMV-seropositive. The chain links TRBV7-2 to TRBJ1-1, with D possibly being TRBD1 (6 bases). The sample comprised PBMCs. CDR3 protein: CASSLVTGIRNTEAFF. DNA of the CDR3: TGTGCCAGCAGCTTAGTTACAGGGATCAGGAACACTGAAGCTTTCTTT.